These T cell receptor beta chains were read from a single sample in a study of breast tumors, draining lymph nodes, adjacent tissues. TCRdb processed the multiplex PCR reads anew with MiXCR; each CDR3 protein has one entry. The table lists approximately 150,000 distinct CDR3 sequences, about 31% of them singletons, with under 2.5% in the top ten. Sequencing was done on a sample of axillary lymph node tissue. The source of these receptors is a female donor with breast cancer. Some clones in this sample may be carry-over from other donors' samples. Each CDR3 is given with its conserved first and last residue. Each record gives: J gene, clone size, D gene, V gene, CDR3 protein, CDR3 DNA. D genes are given only for firm matches. Clone size is not always given. Where it is, it says once, few, many or a class for expanded clones.

TRBJ2-5 | many | NA | TRBV5-6 | CASSLERRFWETQYF | TGTGCCAGCAGCTTGGAACGGCGGTTTTGGGAGACCCAGTACTTC
TRBJ2-7 | many | TRBD1 | TRBV6-5 | CASSYIAGGYEQYF | TGTGCCAGCAGTTACATTGCAGGGGGCTACGAGCAGTACTTC
TRBJ2-5 | many | NA | TRBV15 | CATRAGETQYF | TGTGCCACCAGGGCAGGAGAGACCCAGTACTTC
TRBJ1-4 | many | NA | TRBV5-1 | CASSLVVSGEKLFF | TGCGCCAGCAGCTTGGTTGTTAGCGGGGAAAAACTGTTTTTT
TRBJ2-5 | NA | TRBD2 | TRBV20-1 | CSARVVNGREEETQYF | TGCAGTGCTAGAGTAGTGAACGGGAGGGAGGAAGAGACCCAGTACTTC
TRBJ2-7 | many | NA | TRBV6-1 | CASLTVDNYEQYF | TGTGCCAGCCTGACAGTAGATAACTACGAGCAGTACTTC
TRBJ2-5 | NA | TRBD2 | TRBV3-1 | CASSRLGEGLETQYF | TGTGCCAGCAGCCGCCTGGGGGAGGGATTAGAGACCCAGTACTTC
TRBJ2-5 | NA | NA | TRBV3-1 | CASTRGLKETQYF | TGTGCCAGCACCCGCGGCCTTAAAGAGACCCAGTACTTC
TRBJ2-7 | NA | NA | TRBV7-2 | CASSLGRPSYEQYF | TGTGCCAGCAGCTTGGGACGTCCCTCCTACGAGCAGTACTTC
TRBJ1-4 | NA | NA | TRBV10-3 | CAISESNERLFF | TGTGCCATCAGTGAGTCTAATGAAAGACTGTTCTTT
TRBJ2-7 | once | NA | TRBV4-1 | CASSQEPSYEQYF | TGCGCCAGCAGCCAAGAGCCCTCCTACGAGCAGTACTTC
TRBJ2-7 | once | NA | TRBV15 | CATSSYRYEQYF | TGTGCCACCAGCAGTTACCGGTACGAGCAGTACTTC
TRBJ2-3 | few | NA | TRBV3-1 | CASSQARQGGASDTQYF | TGTGCCAGCAGCCAGGCGCGGCAGGGGGGGGCCTCAGATACGCAGTATTTT
TRBJ1-4 | many | NA | TRBV4-3 | CASSQAGATNEKLFF | TGCGCCAGCAGCCAAGCCGGGGCAACTAATGAAAAACTGTTTTTT
TRBJ1-2 | NA | NA | TRBV2 | CASRGDGANYGYTF | TGTGCCAGCAGGGGAGACGGCGCTAACTATGGCTACACCTTC
TRBJ2-2 | many | NA | TRBV7-9 | CATTGRTNTGELFF | TGTGCCACAACAGGACGGACGAACACCGGGGAGCTGTTTTTT
TRBJ2-5 | NA | TRBD1 | TRBV20-1 | CSAYRQGTRETQYF | TGCAGTGCCTACCGACAGGGTACAAGAGAGACCCAGTACTTC
TRBJ2-1 | NA | NA | TRBV7-8 | CASSGHEKKVSYNEQLF | TGTGCCAGCAGCGGCCACGAGAAGAAGGTCTCCTACAATGAGCAGCTCTTC
TRBJ1-6 | many | NA | TRBV12-3/TRBV12-4 | CASSSSWGGTGTRPHF | TGTGCCAGCAGTTCCTCATGGGGGGGGACCGGGACAAGGCCTCACTTT
TRBJ1-5 | NA | NA | TRBV12-3/TRBV12-4 | CASTYQPQHF | TGTGCCAGCACCTACCAGCCCCAGCATTTT
TRBJ1-4 | many | NA | TRBV4-2 | CASSQESVRINEKLFF | TGTGCCAGCAGCCAAGAGTCGGTCAGGATTAATGAAAAACTGTTTTTT
TRBJ2-5 | few | NA | TRBV5-1 | CASSVAPGGDTQYF | TGCGCCAGCAGCGTCGCACCCGGCGGGGACACCCAGTACTTC
TRBJ2-3 | many | NA | TRBV25-1 | CASSEPRPTDTQYF | TGTGCCAGCAGTGAGCCCCGACCCACAGATACGCAGTATTTT
TRBJ1-6 | many | NA | TRBV28 | CASTSLPGSPLHF | TGTGCCAGCACCAGTCTGCCAGGTTCACCCCTCCACTTT
TRBJ2-2 | many | NA | TRBV28 | CASSSGQDRTGELFF | TGTGCCAGCAGTAGCGGGCAGGACAGAACCGGGGAGCTGTTTTTT
TRBJ1-2 | NA | TRBD1 | TRBV5-4 | CASSLVGTGTNYGYTF | TGTGCCAGCAGCTTGGTGGGGACAGGAACTAACTATGGCTACACCTTC
TRBJ1-5 | many | NA | TRBV12-3/TRBV12-4 | CASRGQGYQPQHF | TGTGCCAGCAGGGGACAAGGCTATCAGCCCCAGCATTTT
TRBJ2-7 | many | NA | TRBV6-5 | CASSHGGRIPREQYF | TGTGCCAGCAGTCACGGGGGGCGCATACCTCGGGAGCAGTACTTC
TRBJ2-7 | many | TRBD1 | TRBV5-5 | CASSLWGFGTVSYEQYF | TGTGCCAGCAGCTTGTGGGGCTTCGGGACAGTCTCCTACGAGCAGTACTTC
TRBJ2-4 | NA | NA | TRBV20-1 | CSAPRGGSKNIQYF | TGCAGTGCCCCCAGGGGGGGCTCGAAAAACATTCAGTACTTC
TRBJ1-4 | many | NA | TRBV7-2 | CASSFQEKLFF | TGTGCCAGCAGCTTTCAGGAAAAACTGTTTTTT
TRBJ1-1 | NA | NA | TRBV11-2 | CASSFTRGNTEAFF | TGTGCCAGCAGCTTCACCAGGGGTAACACTGAAGCTTTCTTT
TRBJ1-2 | many | NA | TRBV5-1 | CASSLAVGVNYGYTF | TGCGCCAGCAGCTTGGCGGTGGGGGTCAACTATGGCTACACCTTC
TRBJ2-1 | NA | NA | TRBV24-1 | CATSDGGPNGQFF | TGTGCCACCAGTGATGGCGGTCCAAATGGGCAGTTCTTC
TRBJ2-3 | NA | TRBD1 | TRBV28 | CASTGTGLGDTQYF | TGTGCCAGCACAGGGACAGGACTGGGAGATACGCAGTATTTT
TRBJ2-3 | many | NA | TRBV9 | CASSARDSTDTQYF | TGTGCCAGCAGCGCCCGGGACAGCACAGATACGCAGTATTTT
TRBJ1-5 | NA | TRBD1 | TRBV6-1 | CASSQRPPTGTIGNQPQHF | TGTGCCAGCAGTCAACGCCCCCCGACAGGGACGATCGGCAATCAGCCCCAGCATTTT
TRBJ2-7 | many | TRBD2 | TRBV7-2 | CASNRRGDGYEQYF | TGTGCCAGCAACCGACGGGGGGACGGCTACGAGCAGTACTTC
TRBJ2-3 | many | NA | TRBV6-2/TRBV6-3 | CASSPRTDTQYF | TGTGCCAGCAGCCCAAGAACAGATACGCAGTATTTT
TRBJ1-1 | few | NA | TRBV7-2 | CASRSSEAFF | TGTGCCAGCAGGTCATCTGAAGCTTTCTTT
TRBJ2-1 | NA | TRBD2 | TRBV18 | CASSSGTSGIYNEQSF | TGTGCCAGCTCATCGGGGACTAGCGGGATCTACAATGAGCAGTCCTTC
TRBJ1-2 | NA | NA | TRBV7-9 | CASSASGGGYTF | TGTGCCAGCAGCGCAAGCGGGGGAGGCTACACCTTC
TRBJ2-2 | many | TRBD2 | TRBV5-5 | CASSLAERGNTGELFF | TGTGCCAGCAGCTTGGCCGAGCGGGGGAACACCGGGGAGCTGTTTTTT
TRBJ2-3 | NA | NA | TRBV5-1 | CASSRDGNSYNEQYF | TGCGCCAGCAGCCGGGACGGCAACTCCTACAATGAGCAGTATTTT
TRBJ2-5 | many | TRBD2 | TRBV2 | CASSVGGVQETQYF | TGTGCCAGCAGTGTCGGGGGGGTCCAAGAGACCCAGTACTTC
TRBJ2-3 | many | NA | TRBV7-8 | CASSLLGLSTDTQYF | TGTGCCAGCAGCCTTTTGGGGCTTAGCACAGATACGCAGTATTTT
TRBJ1-2 | many | NA | TRBV28 | CASSSQPRRNRVGGYTF | TGTGCCAGCAGTTCACAACCTAGGAGGAACAGGGTGGGTGGCTACACCTTC
TRBJ1-6 | once | TRBD1 | TRBV2 | CASSESGQGARSPLHF | TGTGCCAGCAGTGAATCGGGACAGGGGGCGCGTTCACCCCTCCACTTT
TRBJ1-2 | many | NA | TRBV19 | CASTIGSFGYTF | TGTGCCAGTACCATCGGGAGTTTCGGCTACACCTTC
TRBJ2-3 | many | NA | TRBV20-1 | CSASGQGPGTDTQYF | TGCAGTGCTAGTGGGCAGGGGCCGGGCACAGATACGCAGTATTTT
TRBJ2-7 | many | TRBD1 | TRBV3-1 | CASSPWTGNSYEQYF | TGTGCCAGCAGCCCTTGGACAGGGAATTCGTACGAGCAGTACTTC
TRBJ1-2 | many | NA | TRBV6-2/TRBV6-3 | CASSWTGYGYTF | TGTGCCAGCAGCTGGACCGGCTATGGCTACACCTTC